A selection of T cell receptor beta chains follows, all from one sample in a study of shared clonotypes between healthy human individuals. Profiled with immunoSEQ multiplex PCR; TCRdb holds only in-frame clones, not every one. The profile covers approximately 2,000,000 clones, with less than 95% appearing a single time and around 0.4% taken by the ten largest. Sequenced material: naive CD4+ T cells from PBMCs. The receptor set was obtained from a man aged 18 to 30 in good health. Some clones in this sample may be carry-over from other donors' samples. Each CDR3 is given with its conserved first and last residue. D genes are given only for firm matches. Clone size, where shown, is once, few, many, or a class for clones that have expanded.

D gene	clone size	J gene	V gene	CDR3 DNA	CDR3 protein
NA	NA	TRBJ2-1	TRBV27	TGTGCCAGCAGTGTCCGGACTGGTAACAATGAGCAGTTCTTC	CASSVRTGNNEQFF
NA	once	TRBJ1-6	TRBV6-5	TGTGCCAGCAGTTACTCTACAGGGTCCTATAATTCACCCCTCCACTTT	CASSYSTGSYNSPLHF
NA	NA	TRBJ2-7	TRBV18	TGTGCCAGCTCACCTGTGGCCGGGACGGACCACGAGCAGTACTTC	CASSPVAGTDHEQYF
NA	NA	TRBJ1-5	TRBV29-1	TGCAGCGTTGAGGTCCCGCCCGGTCCCCAGCATTTT	CSVEVPPGPQHF
TRBD2	NA	TRBJ2-5	TRBV5-1	TGCGCCAGCAGCTTCCTGACTAGCGGCCAAGAGACCCAGTACTTC	CASSFLTSGQETQYF
NA	NA	TRBJ1-6	TRBV30	TGTGCCTGGAGCTCCTATAATTCACCCCTCCACTTT	CAWSSYNSPLHF
NA	once	TRBJ2-7	TRBV27	TGTGCCAGCAGTTTCGGGCAAAGCTCCTACGAGCAGTACTTC	CASSFGQSSYEQYF
TRBD2	NA	TRBJ2-4	TRBV5-6	TGTGCCTCCCGGACGGCTAGCGGGGGAAACATTCAGTACTTC	CASRTASGGNIQYF
TRBD2	once	TRBJ2-7	TRBV18	TGTGCCAGCTCACCGTTAACTAGCGAGGACGAGCAGTACTTC	CASSPLTSEDEQYF
NA	NA	TRBJ2-3	TRBV9	TGTGCCAGCAGCTCAACCCCCCGGGACATGGGGCAGTATTTT	CASSSTPRDMGQYF
TRBD2	NA	TRBJ2-7	TRBV14	TGTGCCAGCAGCCACGGTCGGGGGGACTACGAGCAGTACTTC	CASSHGRGDYEQYF
NA	NA	TRBJ2-7	TRBV7-2	TGTGCCAGCAGCTTAGTCGCTAGCGCCTACGAGCAGTACTTC	CASSLVASAYEQYF
NA	NA	TRBJ2-2	TRBV7-6	TGTGCCAGCAGCTTAGCGTGGGATAGCGGACTAACCTGGCGGGAGCTGTTTTTT	CASSLAWDSGLTWRELFF
NA	NA	TRBJ2-5	TRBV20-1	TGCAGTGCCCGGATGGGTGAGACCCAGTACTTC	CSARMGETQYF
NA	once	TRBJ2-7	TRBV5-4	TGTGCCAGCAGTCTCACCGGCGGGGTCTCCTACGAGCAGTACTTC	CASSLTGGVSYEQYF
NA	NA	TRBJ2-7	TRBV11-2	TGTGCCAGCAGCTTAGTCGGTTTGACCTACGAGCAGTACTTC	CASSLVGLTYEQYF
NA	NA	TRBJ2-3	TRBV29-1	TGCAGCGTTGGGGGAGTAGGGGCAGATACGCAGTATTTT	CSVGGVGADTQYF
NA	once	TRBJ2-7	TRBV4-2	TGTGCCAGCAGCCCAGGGGCGAGGGGACTCTCCTACGAGCAGTACTTC	CASSPGARGLSYEQYF
NA	few	TRBJ1-5	TRBV19	TGTGCCAGTAGTACCCTCAATCAGCCCCAGCATTTT	CASSTLNQPQHF
NA	NA	TRBJ1-4	TRBV28	TGTGCCAGCAGCTCCCGGGCCACTAATGAAAAACTGTTTTTT	CASSSRATNEKLFF
NA	NA	TRBJ1-2	TRBV6-5	TGTGCCAGCAGTTACCGACAGGATAACTATGGCTACACCTTC	CASSYRQDNYGYTF
NA	NA	TRBJ2-7	TRBV21-1	TGTGCCAGCAGCCAGCGGGGGGACTCCTACGAGCAGTACTTC	CASSQRGDSYEQYF
TRBD1	NA	TRBJ2-1	TRBV5-5	TGTGCCAGCAGCTTACAGGGGTCCTACAATGAGCAGTTCTTC	CASSLQGSYNEQFF
TRBD1	NA	TRBJ2-1	TRBV29-1	TGCAGCGCTGGGACAGGGTTCGTCAATGAGCAGTTCTTC	CSAGTGFVNEQFF
NA	NA	TRBJ2-7	TRBV28	TGTGCCAGCAGTTTATGGGACACCATCTCCTACGAGCAGTACTTC	CASSLWDTISYEQYF
NA	NA	TRBJ1-1	TRBV28	TGTGCCAGCGGGACCGGGAACACTATTGCGAACACTGAAGCTTTCTTT	CASGTGNTIANTEAFF
NA	NA	TRBJ2-1	TRBV29-1	TGCAGCGTGGTTTCCCGCGGAAGCATCTCCTACAATGAGCAGTTCTTC	CSVVSRGSISYNEQFF
NA	NA	TRBJ1-2	TRBV5-1	TGCGCCAGCAGCCCCCGGAAAGGGCCCGATGGCTACACCTTC	CASSPRKGPDGYTF
NA	NA	TRBJ1-2	TRBV7-3	TGTGCCAGTGGGCAGTACACCTTC	CASGQYTF
NA	few	TRBJ1-1	TRBV5-4	TGTGCCAGCAGCCCCGGCTTCGGTGACACTGAAGCTTTCTTT	CASSPGFGDTEAFF
TRBD2	NA	TRBJ2-5	TRBV28	TGTGCCAGCATGCTGGGAGGGTCAACGGGAGAGACCCAGTACTTC	CASMLGGSTGETQYF
NA	NA	TRBJ2-7	TRBV7-2	TGTGCCAGCAGCTTAACGGCAGGAATCTCCTACGAGCAGTACTTC	CASSLTAGISYEQYF
TRBD2	once	TRBJ2-5	TRBV7-9	TGTGCCAGCAGCTCCCAGCGGGGCCACTCCCAACAAGAGACCCAGTACTTC	CASSSQRGHSQQETQYF
TRBD1	NA	TRBJ1-4	TRBV5-1	TGCGCCAGCAGCCCCGCCTTGGGACAGATTGTAACTAATGAAAAACTGTTTTTT	CASSPALGQIVTNEKLFF